The clone carrying this T cell receptor (beta chain) came up once. Its target is not known. V lost 5 bases and J lost 4, with 16 bases in between. The CDR3 totals 15 residues. Looked up from germline, CDR1 is MNHNS and CDR2 is SASEGT. These data belong to a study of T cells after yellow fever vaccination. The study's findings and limits: A small share of clonotypes appeared in both CD4 and CD8 compartments.

Using its own MiXCR run on the 5' RACE reads, TCRdb lists one record per CDR3 protein. The sample lists about 330,000 distinct CDR3 sequences, roughly 8.3% occurring once. This clonotype was sampled from a man aged 18-30 years who received the YFV17D yellow fever vaccine. This rearrangement joins TRBV6-1 to TRBJ2-3; perhaps D is TRBD1 or TRBD2 (6 bases each). The sequenced sample was PBMCs, obtained 45 days after the first yellow fever vaccination. CDR3 nucleotides: TGTGCCAGCAGTACCTGGGGGGCAGGAGCAGATACGCAGTATTTT. Protein: CASSTWGAGADTQYF.